This TCR beta chain came from a study of T cells in women clearing cervical HPV infection. Turning to the study itself: Women with histologically confirmed HPV16-related CIN3 or worse, 2 with invasive cancer, served as cases.

As regards this clone: The target antigen is unknown. The read ends 3 residues before the CDR3 terminus; that terminus is restored from the germline J gene.

CDR1 is SGHTA and CDR2 is FQGNSA in the germline V gene. This CDR3 spans 12 amino acids. TCRdb keeps only in-frame clones here, not all; method: immunoSEQ multiplex PCR. In all, the sample yields around 24,000 clones. The study's findings and limits: Controls had more TRBV6-7 (approximately 0.15%) than cases (approximately 0.11%). Repertoire richness, not evenness, was significantly elevated in CIN3+ cases versus controls.

Input material: blood buffy coat. The rearrangement uses TRBV7-2 and TRBJ1-1; D unresolved. The sequence derives from a woman aged 18 to 75 with a cervical HPV16 infection that either progressed to CIN3+ or cleared (not recorded which). The CDR3 reads CASSLAPSRAFF. The covered CDR3 bases are TGTGCCAGCAGCTTAGCCCCTAGCCGA.